This T cell receptor beta chain was profiled in a study of blood T cells in healthy people across ages. Each sample gave at least 6.5 million isolated PBMCs. The extraction recovered at least 5.5 micrograms of total RNA per sample. The use of a sample-barcoded 5' primer and a J-beta primer mix characterized a second PCR of roughly 7 to 12 cycles. Every molecule of cDNA carried a tag from a template-switch adaptor with 12 random nucleotides. A minimum of 2.5 million CDR3-containing paired-end reads was obtained for each sample. TCRdb independently ran MiXCR on the 5' RACE reads; one entry per CDR3 protein. The sample has roughly 680,000 distinct CDR3 sequences, under 25% seen once. V lost 6 bases and J lost 8, with 13 bases in between. The CDR3 totals 12 residues.

Sequenced input: blood. This chain joins TRBV12-3 or TRBV12-4 and TRBJ1-1; no reliable D call. This TCR was recovered from a man in his 70s in good health. In DNA, the CDR3 is TGTGCCAGCAGCCCCTCGACCCAAGAAGCTTTCTTT. Residues: CASSPSTQEAFF.